This TCR beta chain was retrieved from a study of shared clonotypes between healthy human individuals. General study results and limits: Non-shared clonotypes had lower generation probabilities than those shared by all four donors. About 4.5% of naive CD4 clonotypes were common to four donors.

This CDR3 has 13 amino acids. Trimming removed 4 bases from V and 12 bases from J; junction bases left unmatched: 9. Germline CDR1 reads KGHSH; CDR2 reads LQKENI. About this clone: The antigen remains unidentified.

A CD45RA+ naive subset and a CD45RA-negative memory subset were split from CD4+ cells. Clones were read by immunoSEQ multiplex PCR, and TCRdb kept only the in-frame ones, dropping some. The sample contains 700,000 or so clones, approximately 79% of which appear only once. The source material was memory CD4+ T cells sorted from blood. Documented subset: CD45RA-negative fraction. The receptor was derived from a woman aged 25 to 45 in good health. The chain is built from TRBV18 and TRBJ1-1; 9 nucleotides line up with TRBD1. The CDR3 DNA reads TGTGCCAGCTCACAACAGGGACAGGGTAGGACTTTCTTT. It is translated as CASSQQGQGRTFF.